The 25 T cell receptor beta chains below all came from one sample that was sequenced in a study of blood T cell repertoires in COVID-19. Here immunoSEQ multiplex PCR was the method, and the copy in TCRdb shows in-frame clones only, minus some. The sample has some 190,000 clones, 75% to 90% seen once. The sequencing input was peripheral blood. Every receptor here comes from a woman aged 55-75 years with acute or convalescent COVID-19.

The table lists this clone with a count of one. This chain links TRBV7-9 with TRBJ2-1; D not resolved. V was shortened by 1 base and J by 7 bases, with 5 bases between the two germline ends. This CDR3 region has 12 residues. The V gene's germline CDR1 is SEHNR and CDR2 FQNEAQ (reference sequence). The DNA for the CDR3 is TGTGCCAGCAGCTTAGATCTGAATGAGCAGTTCTTC. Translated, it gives CASSLDLNEQFF.

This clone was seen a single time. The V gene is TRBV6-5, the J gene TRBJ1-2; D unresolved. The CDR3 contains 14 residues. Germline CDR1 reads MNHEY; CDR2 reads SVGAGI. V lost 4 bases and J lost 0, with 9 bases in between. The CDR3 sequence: CASSSPTTNYGYTF. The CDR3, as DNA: TGTGCCAGCAGTTCACCGACAACTAACTATGGCTACACCTTC.

CDR3 nucleotides: TGTGCCAGCAGTTACAGGGGTCATGGCGTGACCCAGTACTTC. This encodes CASSYRGHGVTQYF. The J gene is TRBJ2-5, the V gene TRBV28, with 7 nucleotides matching TRBD1. This CDR3 is built from 14 residues. Germline V gives CDR1 MDHEN, CDR2 SYDVKM. The trim removed 4 bases at V and 7 bases at J, leaving 9 bases unmatched.

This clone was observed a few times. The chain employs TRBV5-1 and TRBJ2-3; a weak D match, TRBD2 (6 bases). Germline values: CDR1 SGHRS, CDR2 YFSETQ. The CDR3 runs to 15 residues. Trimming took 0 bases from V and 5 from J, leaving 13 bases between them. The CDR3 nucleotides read TGCGCCAGCAGCTTGGAGCGGTCTAGCGTAGATACGCAGTATTTT. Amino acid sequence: CASSLERSSVDTQYF.

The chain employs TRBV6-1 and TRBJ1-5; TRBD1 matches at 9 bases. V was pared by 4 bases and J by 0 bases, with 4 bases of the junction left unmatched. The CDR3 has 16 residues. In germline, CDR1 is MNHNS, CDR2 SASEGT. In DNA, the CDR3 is TGTGCCAGCAGTGCCGGGACAGGGTATAGCAATCAGCCCCAGCATTTT. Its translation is CASSAGTGYSNQPQHF.

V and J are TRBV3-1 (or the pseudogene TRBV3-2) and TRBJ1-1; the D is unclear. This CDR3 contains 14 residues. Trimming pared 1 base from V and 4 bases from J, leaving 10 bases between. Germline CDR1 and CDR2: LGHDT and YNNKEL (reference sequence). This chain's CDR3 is CASSQAGVVTEAFF. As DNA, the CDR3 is TGTGCCAGCAGCCAAGCCGGGGTGGTCACTGAAGCTTTCTTT.

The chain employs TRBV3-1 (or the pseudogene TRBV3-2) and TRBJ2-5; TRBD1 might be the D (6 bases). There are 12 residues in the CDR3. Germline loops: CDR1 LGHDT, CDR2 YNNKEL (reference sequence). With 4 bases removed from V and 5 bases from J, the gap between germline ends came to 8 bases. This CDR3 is CASSLTGETQYF. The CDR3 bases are TGTGCCAGCAGCCTAACAGGGGAGACCCAGTACTTC.

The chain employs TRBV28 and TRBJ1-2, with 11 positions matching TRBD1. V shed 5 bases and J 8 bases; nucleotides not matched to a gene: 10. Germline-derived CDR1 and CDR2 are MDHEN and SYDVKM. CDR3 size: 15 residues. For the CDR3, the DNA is TGTGCCAGCAGTCCGCGGACAGGGGGCGCGTCGGGCTACACCTTC. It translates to CASSPRTGGASGYTF.

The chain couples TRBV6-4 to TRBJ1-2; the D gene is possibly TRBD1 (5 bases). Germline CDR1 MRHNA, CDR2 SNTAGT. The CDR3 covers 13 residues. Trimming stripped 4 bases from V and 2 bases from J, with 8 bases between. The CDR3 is CASSVGQNYGYTF. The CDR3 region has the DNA TGTGCCAGCAGTGTGGGGCAGAACTATGGCTACACCTTC.

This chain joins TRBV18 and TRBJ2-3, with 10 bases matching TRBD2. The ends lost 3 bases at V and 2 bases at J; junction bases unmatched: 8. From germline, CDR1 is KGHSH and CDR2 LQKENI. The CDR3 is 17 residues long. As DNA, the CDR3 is TGTGCCAGCTCACCCAAGACTAGCGGGTCTTACACAGATACGCAGTATTTT. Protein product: CASSPKTSGSYTDTQYF.

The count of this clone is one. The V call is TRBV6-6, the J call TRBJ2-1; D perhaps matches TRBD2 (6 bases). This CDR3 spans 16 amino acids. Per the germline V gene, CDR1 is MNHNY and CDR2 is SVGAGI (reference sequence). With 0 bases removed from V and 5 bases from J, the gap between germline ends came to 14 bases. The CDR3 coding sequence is TGTGCCAGCAGTTACTCTCCCCGGGACTCGAACAATGAGCAGTTCTTC. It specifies CASSYSPRDSNNEQFF.

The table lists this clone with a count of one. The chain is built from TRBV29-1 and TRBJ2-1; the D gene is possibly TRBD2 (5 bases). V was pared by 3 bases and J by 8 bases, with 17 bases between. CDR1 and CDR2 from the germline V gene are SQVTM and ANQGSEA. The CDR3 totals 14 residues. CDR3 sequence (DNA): TGCAGCGTTGATAATCGGGGATTGGGCCATGAGCAGTTCTTC. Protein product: CSVDNRGLGHEQFF.

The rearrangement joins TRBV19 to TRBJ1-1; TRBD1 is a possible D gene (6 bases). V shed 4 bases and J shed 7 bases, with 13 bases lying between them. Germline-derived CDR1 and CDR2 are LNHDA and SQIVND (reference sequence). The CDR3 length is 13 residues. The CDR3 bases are TGTGCCAGTAGTAGACAGGTAGCGGGTGAAGCTTTCTTT. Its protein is CASSRQVAGEAFF.

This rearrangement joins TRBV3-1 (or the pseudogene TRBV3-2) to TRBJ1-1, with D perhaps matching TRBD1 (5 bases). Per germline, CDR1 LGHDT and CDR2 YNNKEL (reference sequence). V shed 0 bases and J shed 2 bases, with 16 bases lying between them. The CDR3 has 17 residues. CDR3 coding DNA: TGTGCCAGCAGCCAAGATCTGCTGGGGCCAATTAACACTGAAGCTTTCTTT. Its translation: CASSQDLLGPINTEAFF.

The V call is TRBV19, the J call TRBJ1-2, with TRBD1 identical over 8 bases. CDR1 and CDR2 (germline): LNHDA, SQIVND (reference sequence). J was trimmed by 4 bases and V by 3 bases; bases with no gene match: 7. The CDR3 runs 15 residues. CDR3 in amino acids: CASSISGDRPYGYTF. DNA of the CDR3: TGTGCCAGTAGTATTTCGGGGGACAGGCCCTATGGCTACACCTTC.

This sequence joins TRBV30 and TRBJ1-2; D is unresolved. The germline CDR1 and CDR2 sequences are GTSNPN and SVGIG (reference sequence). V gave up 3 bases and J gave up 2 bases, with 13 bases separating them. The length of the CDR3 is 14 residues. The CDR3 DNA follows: TGTGCCTGGAGCACACGGGGAACGAACTATGGCTACACCTTC. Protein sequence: CAWSTRGTNYGYTF.

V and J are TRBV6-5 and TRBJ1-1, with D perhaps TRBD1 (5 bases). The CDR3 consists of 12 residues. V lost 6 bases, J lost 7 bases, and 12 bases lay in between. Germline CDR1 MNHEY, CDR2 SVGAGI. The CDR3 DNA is TGTGCCAGCAGGGAGGGGTCCCGTGAAGCTTTCTTT. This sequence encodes CASREGSREAFF.

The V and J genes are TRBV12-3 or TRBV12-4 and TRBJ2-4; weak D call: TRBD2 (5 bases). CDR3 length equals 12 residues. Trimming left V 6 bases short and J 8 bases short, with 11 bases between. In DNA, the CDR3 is TGTGCCAGCAGCCGGGGTTGGGACATTCAGTACTTC. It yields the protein CASSRGWDIQYF.

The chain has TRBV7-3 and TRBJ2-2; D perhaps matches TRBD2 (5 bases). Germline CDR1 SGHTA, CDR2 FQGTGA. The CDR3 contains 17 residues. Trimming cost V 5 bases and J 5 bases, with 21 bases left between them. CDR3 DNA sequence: TGTGCCAGCAGCACCCCCCCCGGCGGGTCCCGAACCGGGGAGCTGTTTTTT. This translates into CASSTPPGGSRTGELFF.

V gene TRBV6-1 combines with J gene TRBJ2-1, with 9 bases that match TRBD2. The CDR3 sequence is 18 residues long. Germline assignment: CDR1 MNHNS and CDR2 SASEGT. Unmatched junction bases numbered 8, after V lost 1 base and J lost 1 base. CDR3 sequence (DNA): TGTGCCAGCAGTGAAGACGTACTAGCGGGTCGATCCTACAATGAGCAGTTCTTC. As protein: CASSEDVLAGRSYNEQFF.

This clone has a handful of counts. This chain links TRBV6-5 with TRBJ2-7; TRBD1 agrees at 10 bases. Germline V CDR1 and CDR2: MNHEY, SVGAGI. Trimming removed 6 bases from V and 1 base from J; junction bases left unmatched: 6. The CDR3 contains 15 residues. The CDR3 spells CASSWRDRGSYEQYF. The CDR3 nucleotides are TGTGCCAGCAGCTGGAGGGACAGGGGTTCCTACGAGCAGTACTTC.

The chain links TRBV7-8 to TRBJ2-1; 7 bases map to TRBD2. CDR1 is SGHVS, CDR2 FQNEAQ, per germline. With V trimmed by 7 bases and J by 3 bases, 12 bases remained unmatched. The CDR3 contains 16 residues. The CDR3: CASITGVKRDYNEQFF. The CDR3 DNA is TGTGCCAGCATAACCGGGGTAAAGCGGGACTACAATGAGCAGTTCTTC.

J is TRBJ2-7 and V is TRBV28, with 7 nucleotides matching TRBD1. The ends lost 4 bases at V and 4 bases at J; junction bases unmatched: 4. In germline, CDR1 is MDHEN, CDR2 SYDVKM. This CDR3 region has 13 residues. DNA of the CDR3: TGTGCCAGCAGTTCGGGACAGCCTTACGAGCAGTACGTC. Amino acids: CASSSGQPYEQYV.

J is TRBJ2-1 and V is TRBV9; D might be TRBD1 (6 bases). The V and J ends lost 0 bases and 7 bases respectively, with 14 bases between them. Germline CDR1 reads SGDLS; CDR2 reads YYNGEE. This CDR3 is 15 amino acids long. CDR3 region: CASSVAGVGSNEQFF. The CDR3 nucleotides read TGTGCCAGCAGCGTAGCAGGGGTCGGTAGTAATGAGCAGTTCTTC. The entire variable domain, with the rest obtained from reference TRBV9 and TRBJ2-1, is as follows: DSGVTQTPKHLITATGQRVTLRCSPRSGDLSVYWYQQSLDQGLQFLIQYYNGEERAKGNILERFSAQQFPDLHSELNLSSLELGDSALYFCASSVAGVGSNEQFFGPGTRLTVL.

Here the CDR3 reads CASSLVSAASQETQYF. The CDR3 nucleotides read TGTGCCAGCAGCTTAGTCTCAGCGGCTTCCCAAGAGACCCAGTACTTC. The rearrangement links TRBV7-6 to TRBJ2-5; tentatively, D is TRBD2 (5 bases). This CDR3 region has 16 residues. The V end lost 1 base, the J end lost 1 base, and 13 bases lay between the germline ends. CDR1 SGHVS and CDR2 FNYEAQ come from the germline V gene. Filled out from reference TRBV7-6 and TRBJ2-5, the complete variable domain reads GAGVSQSPRYKVTKRGQDVALRCDPISGHVSLYWYRQALGQGPEFLTYFNYEAQQDKSGLPNDRFSAERPEGSISTLTIQRTEQRDSAMYRCASSLVSAASQETQYFGPGTRLLVL.